The clone carrying this TCR beta chain occurred many times. This sample was included in a study of human T cells and chemical hapten exposure. Time point noted: patch test 3, about 24 weeks after DPC sensitization. Treatment reported: therapeutic diphenylcyclopropenone sensitization with weekly scalp DPC. MiXCR, run by TCRdb on the RACE reads, gives a single entry per CDR3 protein. This table holds some 64,000 distinct CDR3 sequences, around 10% found once. The clonotype comes from a woman in her thirties with alopecia areata. Some clones in this sample may be carry-over from other donors' samples. The source was whole blood, collected in connection with sensitization to the hapten diphenylcyclopropenone (DPC).

CDR3 DNA: TGTGCCAGCAGCAAGGCTGCAACTAATGAAAAACTGTTTTTT. Protein sequence: CASSKAATNEKLFF. The rearrangement uses TRBV7-6 and TRBJ1-4; D ambiguous. Between the trimmed V and J ends, which lost 5 bases and 0 bases, there was a span of 7 bases. Germline assignment: CDR1 SGHVS and CDR2 FNYEAQ. The CDR3 covers 14 residues. Together with reference TRBV7-6 and TRBJ1-4, the CDR3 gives the full variable domain: GAGVSQSPRYKVTKRGQDVALRCDPISGHVSLYWYRQALGQGPEFLTYFNYEAQQDKSGLPNDRFSAERPEGSISTLTIQRTEQRDSAMYRCASSKAATNEKLFFGSGTQLSVL.